The 18 T cell receptor beta chains below come from one sample, sequenced in a study of CD8+ T cells in alopecia areata. Sequencing used cDNA as its template, made by extracting RNA and reverse transcribing it. The table came from immunoSEQ multiplex PCR; TCRdb's copy has only in-frame clones and leaves some out. In the table there are about 100,000 clones, around 60% of which are singletons. The treatment denotes: oral pan-JAK inhibitor, 5-10 mg twice daily. The material sequenced was CD8+ T cells sorted from blood, taken between weeks 55 and 65, from a patient treated with tofacitinib. The source is a human donor with alopecia areata.

The rearrangement uses TRBV7-6 and TRBJ1-2, with 10 bases lining up with TRBD1. The CDR3 runs to 15 residues. Germline CDR1 and CDR2: SGHVS and FNYEAQ. V lost 4 bases, J lost 5 bases, and 7 bases stayed unmatched. The CDR3 is CASSSGTGDQYGYTF. CDR3 bases: TGTGCCAGCAGCTCCGGGACAGGGGATCAATATGGCTACACCTTC.

This clone has more than one count but fewer than ten. The gene calls are TRBV30 and TRBJ1-1; 11 bases are shared with TRBD1. CDR3 length equals 15 residues. Germline assignment: CDR1 GTSNPN and CDR2 SVGIG (reference sequence). The V and J ends lost 0 bases and 6 bases, in that order; junction bases with no gene match: 6. The CDR3 coding sequence is TGTGCCTGGAGTGTCCGGGACAGGGGGAGGTCTGAAGCTTTCTTT. Translation gives CAWSVRDRGRSEAFF.

The chain carries TRBV12-5 and TRBJ2-2; D gene unclear. Trimming removed 6 bases from V and 4 bases from J, with 9 bases in between. CDR3 length: 13 amino acids. CDR1 and CDR2 (germline): LGHNT, FRNRAP. The CDR3 protein is CASGWVTTGELFF. The CDR3 DNA sequence: TGTGCTAGTGGATGGGTTACCACCGGGGAGCTGTTTTTT.

This clone was seen a few times. The chain uses TRBV7-9 and TRBJ2-1, with D perhaps matching TRBD1 (5 bases). Germline loops: CDR1 SEHNR, CDR2 FQNEAQ (reference sequence). The CDR3 runs 15 residues. V was trimmed by 4 bases and J by 2 bases, leaving 12 bases between them. The CDR3 loop reads CASSSIDRAYNEQFF. The CDR3 DNA follows: TGTGCCAGCAGCTCAATCGACAGAGCCTACAATGAGCAGTTCTTC. Using reference TRBV7-9 and TRBJ2-1 for the parts outside the CDR3, the full variable domain is DTGVSQNPRHKITKRGQNVTFRCDPISEHNRLYWYRQTLGQGPEFLTYFQNEAQLEKSRLLSDRFSAERPKGSFSTLEIQRTEQGDSAMYLCASSSIDRAYNEQFFGPGTRLTVL.

The V call is TRBV28, the J call TRBJ1-2, with TRBD1 as a possible D gene (5 bases). The V end was cut by 2 bases, the J end by 3 bases, with 10 bases between. CDR1 is MDHEN and CDR2 is SYDVKM in the germline V gene. This CDR3 contains 14 residues. CDR3 amino acids: CASSLRDGHYGYTF. The CDR3 DNA follows: TGTGCCAGCAGTTTAAGGGACGGCCACTATGGCTACACCTTC.

This clone was detected a few times. The genes are TRBV29-1 and TRBJ2-1; possibly TRBD2 for D (5 bases). Trimming stripped 4 bases from V and 7 bases from J, with 11 bases between. CDR1 and CDR2 (germline): SQVTM, ANQGSEA. The length of the CDR3 is 12 residues. The DNA of the CDR3 is TGCAGCGTTGGGCTAGCCGGGAATGAGCAGTTCTTC. It encodes CSVGLAGNEQFF.

This sequence joins TRBV7-2 and TRBJ1-2, with no clear D. Looked up from germline, CDR1 is SGHTA and CDR2 is FQGNSA. Trimming left V 4 bases short and J 2 bases short, with 8 bases between. CDR3 size: 13 residues. CDR3 sequence (DNA): TGTGCCAGCAGCTCCGACACGAACTATGGCTACACCTTC. Translated, it gives CASSSDTNYGYTF.

V usage is TRBV30 and J usage is TRBJ1-3; D gene unclear. Looked up from germline, CDR1 is GTSNPN and CDR2 is SVGIG (reference sequence). The CDR3 has 13 residues. Trimming removed 5 bases at V and 4 bases at J, with 12 bases between. CDR3 residues: CAWALGIGNTIYF. CDR3 sequence (DNA): TGTGCCTGGGCTTTGGGGATAGGAAACACCATATATTTT.

This chain joins TRBV27 and TRBJ1-5; D is unresolved. V gave up 4 bases and J gave up 1 base, with 8 bases separating them. Germline V gene sequence: CDR1 MNHEY, CDR2 SMNVEV (reference sequence). CDR3 size: 14 residues. In DNA form, the CDR3 reads TGTGCCAGCAGTTCCTATGGAAGCAATCAGCCCCAGCATTTT. Translated: CASSSYGSNQPQHF.

The chain is built from TRBV7-9 and TRBJ1-1; TRBD1 is a possible D gene (5 bases). In germline, CDR1 is SEHNR, CDR2 FQNEAQ (reference sequence). V was trimmed by 4 bases and J by 4 bases, leaving 7 bases between them. This CDR3 region has 12 residues. CDR3 in DNA: TGTGCCAGCAGCTCGGGGGGCACTGAAGCTTTCTTT. Its translation: CASSSGGTEAFF.

V and J are TRBV9 and TRBJ1-2; 7 bases are a match to TRBD1. V shed 5 bases, J shed 2 bases, and the junction held 6 bases outside the gene matches. CDR1 is SGDLS, CDR2 YYNGEE, per germline. This CDR3 comprises 14 residues. For the CDR3, the DNA is TGTGCCAGCAGTCCGGGACAGACAAACTATGGCTACACCTTC. Translated: CASSPGQTNYGYTF. Variable domain in full (rest from reference TRBV9 and TRBJ1-2): DSGVTQTPKHLITATGQRVTLRCSPRSGDLSVYWYQQSLDQGLQFLIQYYNGEERAKGNILERFSAQQFPDLHSELNLSSLELGDSALYFCASSPGQTNYGYTFGSGTRLTVV.

This chain uses TRBV28 with TRBJ1-1; D unclear. CDR1 and CDR2 (germline): MDHEN, SYDVKM. With 2 bases removed from V and 0 bases from J, the gap between germline ends came to 4 bases. The CDR3 covers 13 residues. The CDR3 DNA reads TGTGCCAGCAGTTTACGGTTGAACACTGAAGCTTTCTTT. It codes for CASSLRLNTEAFF.

CDR3: CASSQTGSNQPQHF. Here the CDR3 DNA reads TGTGCCAGCAGCCAGACAGGGAGCAATCAGCCCCAGCATTTT. The rearrangement joins TRBV9 to TRBJ1-5, with TRBD1 matching 7 bases. The V segment lost 4 bases and the J segment 1 base; nucleotides outside the gene matches: 2. The CDR3 length is 14 residues. Germline CDR1 is SGDLS and CDR2 is YYNGEE.

This CDR3 is CASSPRVGGAYNEQFF. CDR3 bases: TGTGCCAGCAGCCCACGAGTGGGGGGGGCCTACAATGAGCAGTTCTTC. This chain joins TRBV7-9 and TRBJ2-1, with 7 nucleotides matching TRBD2. The CDR3 extends over 16 amino acids. The V gene's germline CDR1 is SEHNR and CDR2 FQNEAQ (reference sequence). V trimming: 5 bases; J trimming: 2 bases; junction bases outside the gene matches: 9.

The rearrangement joins TRBV29-1 to TRBJ2-5, with D maybe TRBD2 (7 bases). The length of the CDR3 is 14 residues. V was pared by 3 bases and J by 4 bases, with 15 bases between. The germline gives CDR1 SQVTM, CDR2 ANQGSEA. CDR3 region: CSVEAGEGRETQYF. CDR3 DNA sequence: TGCAGCGTTGAGGCAGGGGAGGGTCGAGAGACCCAGTACTTC.

In its sample, this clone was seen a few times. The chain is built from TRBV2 and TRBJ1-2; 7 bases map to TRBD1. The CDR3 covers 14 residues. With V trimmed by 6 bases and J by 3 bases, 7 bases remained unmatched. CDR1 and CDR2 (germline): SNHLY, FYNNEI. The CDR3 DNA reads as TGTGCCAGCAGCGAGACCGGACAGGACTATGGCTACACCTTC. This sequence encodes CASSETGQDYGYTF.

The rearrangement uses TRBV13 and TRBJ2-2, with no clear D. Germline V gene data show CDR1 as PRHDT and CDR2 as FYEKMQ (reference sequence). This CDR3 contains 12 residues. Deletions cut 5 bases from V and 8 bases from J, with 9 bases between. Here the CDR3 reads CASSHGPGELFF. The CDR3 nucleotides are TGTGCCAGCAGCCACGGGCCTGGGGAGCTGTTTTTT.

The sample holds a few counts of this clone. The chain couples TRBV27 to TRBJ2-7, with D possibly matching TRBD2 (6 bases). The V end lost 8 bases, the J end lost 2 bases, and 10 bases lay between the germline ends. Per germline, CDR1 MNHEY and CDR2 SMNVEV (reference sequence). This CDR3 is built from 12 residues. The DNA for the CDR3 is TGTGCCAGCGGGAGGAGACCCTACGAGCAGTACTTC. It translates to CASGRRPYEQYF.